This TCR beta chain was captured by sequencing in a study of blood T cell repertoires in COVID-19. Looked up from germline, CDR1 is MNHNY and CDR2 is SVGAGI (reference sequence). The CDR3 is made up of 16 amino acids. Trimming took 4 bases from V and 0 from J, leaving 15 bases between them. The protocol was immunoSEQ multiplex PCR, while the TCRdb copy is restricted to in-frame clones and leaves out a portion. This table holds more than 65,000 clones, nearly 80% found once. The chain has TRBV6-6 and TRBJ1-2; D possibly corresponds to TRBD1 (5 bases). The receptor was derived from a woman between 55 and 75 years old with acute or convalescent COVID-19. The sample was peripheral blood. The chain's CDR3 is CASSSLRPRANYGYTF. The DNA of the CDR3 is TGTGCCAGCAGTTCCCTCCGGCCCAGGGCTAACTATGGCTACACCTTC.